This record covers a single TCR beta chain. Which antigen it targets is not known. Per-base qualities were not stored, and no clone one base away is much larger. The CDR3 contains 13 residues, cysteine and phenylalanine counted. Of the read, only the CDR3 DNA is kept; its 39 bases are in frame from base 1. The V end loses 4 bases and the J end loses 1 base, and a stretch of 7 bases separates them. The germline V gene (reference sequence) provides CDR1 LGHDT and CDR2 YNNKEL. The data originate from a study of blood T cell repertoires in COVID-19 (TCRdb year 2020). Study-wide context: Samples covering the acute and convalescent phases of COVID-19 were provided by collaborators in the United States, Italy and Spain. Samples came from the ongoing ImmuneRACE study (first 160 participants) plus 1,254 subjects from 6 global collaborators. A freely available public database, intended as a resource for researchers studying the immune response to SARS-CoV-2, is where the repertoires were released. The dataset comprised deeply sampled blood TCRbeta repertoires from subjects exposed to, actively infected with, or recovered from COVID-19. A de-identified subject ID, COVID-19 status, age in years and sex were almost always included in the sample metadata. The prospective study material was composed of cDNA or gDNA derived from T cells, B-cell-depleted T cells, or PBMCs. HLA class I and class II types, where available, came from metadata supplied by the sample provider rather than from assay-based typing.

TCRbeta CDR3 regions were amplified from genomic DNA by means of the immunoSEQ Assay, a bias-controlled multiplex PCR. The original methods were these. The number of nucleated cells in each sample was estimated from the amplification of reference gene primers within the assay. Sequence reads were collapsed and filtered to measure the absolute abundance of every unique TCRbeta CDR3 rearrangement. For each sample, productive Simpson clonality was calculated as the square root of Simpson's diversity index across productive rearrangements. TCRdb mirrors the immuneACCESS table, restricted to in-frame sequences. Some clones are absent from its copies; in checked studies, under half trace to an unresolved V gene, and the reason for the others is unknown. V, J and clone size derive from that table, while D and trimming were established from the DNA sequence. This sample is represented by some 260,000 clones; about nine tenths of them were singletons. Together, the top ten hold approximately 1.7% of the sample.

The full study reports these points: How much clinical and demographic metadata was included differed by source and by participant, and the metadata was provided uncurated.

Participants in the prospective study were enrolled through a virtual design, were aged about 18 to 100 years, and lived in 20 to 30 United States geographic areas. In the prospective study, participants were assigned to cohorts based on the clinical history participants reported in a screening survey and a study questionnaire. Recovered participants in ImmuneRACE Cohort 3 were defined as having two consecutive negative NP/OP PCR tests, clearance from a healthcare professional, or resolution of symptoms. Mobile phlebotomists in the prospective study collected whole blood, serum and a nasopharyngeal or oropharyngeal swab from every participant. Over a roughly 2-month period, participants in the prospective study had the option of providing additional blood draws and questionnaires. Before DNA extraction, blood samples from the prospective study were shipped at room temperature or frozen.

What was sequenced was PBMCs or T cells enriched from blood (not recorded which). This clonotype was obtained from a man aged 40-50 years who had recovered from COVID-19. This sequence uses TRBV3-1 (or the pseudogene TRBV3-2) and TRBJ1-2; the D gene cannot be resolved reliably. The CDR3 corresponds to CASSPQSNYGYTF. In nucleotide form, the sequence is TGTGCCAGCAGCCCACAGAGTAACTATGGCTACACCTTC.